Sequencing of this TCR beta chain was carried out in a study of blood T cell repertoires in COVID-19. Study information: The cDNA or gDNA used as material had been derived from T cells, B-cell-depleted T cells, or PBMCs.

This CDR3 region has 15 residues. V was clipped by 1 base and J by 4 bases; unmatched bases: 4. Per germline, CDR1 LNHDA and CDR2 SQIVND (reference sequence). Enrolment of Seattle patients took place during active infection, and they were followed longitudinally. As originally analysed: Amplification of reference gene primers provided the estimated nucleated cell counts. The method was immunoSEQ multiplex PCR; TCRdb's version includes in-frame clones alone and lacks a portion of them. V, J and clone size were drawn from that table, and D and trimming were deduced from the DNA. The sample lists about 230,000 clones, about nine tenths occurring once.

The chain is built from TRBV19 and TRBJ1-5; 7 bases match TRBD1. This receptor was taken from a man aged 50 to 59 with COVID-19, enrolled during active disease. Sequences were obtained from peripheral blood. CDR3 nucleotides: TGTGCCAGTAGTATAGGGACAGGCATTAATCAGCCCCAGCATTTT. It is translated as CASSIGTGINQPQHF. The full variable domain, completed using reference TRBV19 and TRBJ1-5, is DGGITQSPKYLFRKEGQNVTLSCEQNLNHDAMYWYRQDPGQGLRLIYYSQIVNDFQKGDIAEGYSVSREKKESFPLTVTSAQKNPTAFYLCASSIGTGINQPQHFGDGTRLSIL.